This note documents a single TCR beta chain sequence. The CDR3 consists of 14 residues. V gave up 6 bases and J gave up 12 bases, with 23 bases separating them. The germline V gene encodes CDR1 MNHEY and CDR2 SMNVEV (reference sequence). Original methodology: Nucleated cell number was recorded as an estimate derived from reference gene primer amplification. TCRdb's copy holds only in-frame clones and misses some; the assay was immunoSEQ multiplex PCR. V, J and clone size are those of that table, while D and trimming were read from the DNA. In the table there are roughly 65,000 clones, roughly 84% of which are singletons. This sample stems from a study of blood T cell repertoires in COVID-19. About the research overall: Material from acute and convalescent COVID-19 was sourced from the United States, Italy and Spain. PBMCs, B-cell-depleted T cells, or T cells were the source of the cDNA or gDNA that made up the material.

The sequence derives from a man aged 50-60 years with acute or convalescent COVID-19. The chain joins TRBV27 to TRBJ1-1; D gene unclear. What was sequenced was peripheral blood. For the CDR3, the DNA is TGTGCCAGCAGACAACACGACCAGCGGGGTGGTTCTTTCTTT. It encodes CASRQHDQRGGSFF.